This is a list of T cell receptor beta chains from one sample in a study of T-cell memory formation after mild COVID-19. TCRdb passed the 5' RACE reads through MiXCR, listing each CDR3 protein once. The sample records around 340,000 distinct CDR3 sequences, around 21% being singletons. Material for sequencing was PBMCs or a T cell subset sorted from them (not recorded which). These receptors were obtained from an adult woman who had mild COVID-19 (a few samples of this study predate the infection). Cell type and time point are not known. Each CDR3 is given with its conserved first and last residue. The D gene is left open where the match is weak. Size tells how often a clone was seen (once, few, many) or the class of an expanded clone, and some rows leave it out.

J gene | D gene | V gene | clone size | CDR3 protein | CDR3 DNA
TRBJ2-7 | . | TRBV7-2 | many | CASSSQGMSGSYEQYF | TGTGCCAGCAGCTCGCAGGGGATGTCGGGGTCCTACGAGCAGTACTTC
TRBJ1-2 | . | TRBV2 | few | CASSRELEGYTF | TGTGCCAGCAGTCGCGAGTTGGAGGGCTACACCTTC
TRBJ2-7 | . | TRBV20-1 | few | CSASEHAVGYEQYF | TGCAGTGCTAGCGAGCACGCGGTCGGGTACGAGCAGTACTTC
TRBJ2-1 | . | TRBV5-4 | . | CASSWGGRGSDEQFF | TGTGCCAGCAGCTGGGGGGGCAGGGGAAGCGATGAGCAGTTCTTC
TRBJ2-5 | TRBD2 | TRBV7-6 | few | CASSSPPGLAIQETQYF | TGTGCCAGCAGCTCCCCCCCGGGACTAGCCATTCAAGAGACCCAGTACTTC
TRBJ2-6 | . | TRBV28 | few | CASSFLERAGANVLTF | TGTGCCAGCAGTTTTCTAGAAAGGGCTGGGGCCAACGTCCTGACTTTC
TRBJ2-7 | . | TRBV5-1 | . | CASSIETRTYEQYF | TGCGCCAGCAGCATCGAGACTAGGACCTACGAGCAGTACTTC
TRBJ1-6 | . | TRBV30 | . | CAWSPLRGGQGHSPLHF | TGTGCCTGGAGTCCCCTCAGAGGAGGCCAAGGCCATTCACCCCTCCACTTT
TRBJ1-1 | TRBD1 | TRBV24-1 | few | CATQTGGDTEAFF | TGTGCCACACAAACAGGGGGGGACACTGAAGCTTTCTTT
TRBJ2-7 | . | TRBV30 | few | CAWSAAHRLDWGF | TGTGCCTGGAGTGCAGCCCACCGACTAGATTGGGGCTTC
TRBJ1-6 | TRBD1 | TRBV6-1 | few | CASRAVFGGQGTVNSPLHF | TGTGCCAGCAGGGCGGTCTTCGGTGGTCAGGGGACAGTAAATTCACCCCTCCACTTT
TRBJ2-1 | . | TRBV20-1 | few | CSARARAGSYNEQFF | TGCAGTGCTAGAGCCAGAGCTGGTTCCTACAATGAGCAGTTCTTC
TRBJ1-6 | TRBD1 | TRBV3-1 | few | CASSPGQVNSPLHF | TGTGCCAGCAGCCCTGGACAGGTTAATTCACCCCTCCACTTT
TRBJ2-5 | TRBD2 | TRBV9 | few | CASSVETSGGVETQYF | TGTGCCAGCAGCGTAGAAACTAGCGGAGGTGTAGAGACCCAGTACTTC
TRBJ1-1 | . | TRBV7-2 | few | CASRKDGRNTEAFF | TGTGCCAGCAGGAAGGACGGCCGGAACACTGAAGCTTTCTTT
TRBJ1-6 | TRBD1 | TRBV7-9 | . | CASSLGWTGEGSPLHF | TGTGCCAGCAGCTTAGGCTGGACAGGGGAAGGCTCACCCCTCCACTTT
TRBJ2-5 | . | TRBV24-1 | . | CATSVEGVGETQYF | TGTGCCACCAGTGTTGAGGGGGTCGGGGAGACCCAGTACTTC
TRBJ2-1 | . | TRBV14 | . | CASSQSLGIEQFF | TGTGCCAGCAGCCAATCTTTGGGTATTGAGCAGTTCTTC
TRBJ1-2 | . | TRBV27 | . | CASRPHGFLDYTF | TGTGCCAGCAGGCCCCACGGGTTTTTGGACTACACCTTC
TRBJ2-1 | TRBD2 | TRBV11-1 | . | CASTPGLLAGDNEQFF | TGTGCCAGTACTCCCGGGTTGCTAGCGGGGGACAATGAGCAGTTCTTC
TRBJ2-3 | TRBD2 | TRBV11-3 | few | CASSLWTSGGGTDTQYF | TGTGCCAGCAGCCTTTGGACTAGCGGGGGGGGCACAGATACGCAGTATTTT
TRBJ2-1 | TRBD2 | TRBV4-1 | many | CASSQETGGIREQFF | TGCGCCAGCAGCCAAGAAACGGGGGGAATAAGGGAGCAGTTCTTC
TRBJ1-1 | . | TRBV29-1 | . | CRAGQPPLAFF | TGCAGGGCCGGGCAGCCCCCTTTAGCTTTCTTT
TRBJ1-3 | . | TRBV10-3 | . | CAISEGGITSGNTIYF | TGTGCCATCAGTGAGGGGGGCATAACTTCTGGAAACACCATATATTTT
TRBJ2-1 | . | TRBV12-3/TRBV12-4 | many | CASSLGDSSFF | TGTGCCAGCAGTTTGGGGGACTCTTCTTTCTTC
TRBJ1-4 | . | TRBV7-8 | . | CASSSLRVGEKLFF | TGTGCCAGCAGCTCCCTTCGGGTAGGGGAAAAACTGTTTTTT
TRBJ2-1 | TRBD2 | TRBV18 | . | CASSHRTSGGSSYNEQFF | TGTGCCAGCTCACACCGGACTAGCGGGGGGAGCTCCTACAATGAGCAGTTCTTC
TRBJ1-2 | TRBD1 | TRBV5-4 | . | CASSFFQGANYGYTF | TGTGCCAGCAGCTTCTTCCAGGGGGCAAACTATGGCTACACCTTC
TRBJ2-7 | . | TRBV7-2 | . | CASSPGTRAYEQYF | TGTGCCAGCAGCCCAGGGACGCGCGCCTACGAGCAGTACTTC
TRBJ2-5 | . | TRBV24-1 | . | CATSDQNFAQYF | TGTGCCACCAGTGACCAAAATTTTGCCCAGTACTTC
TRBJ2-7 | . | TRBV6-5 | . | CASSWGAATYEQYF | TGTGCCAGCAGCTGGGGGGCTGCCACCTACGAGCAGTACTTC
TRBJ1-5 | . | TRBV10-3 | once | CAISELAENQPQHF | TGTGCCATCAGTGAGTTGGCAGAAAATCAGCCCCAGCATTTT
TRBJ1-6 | TRBD1 | TRBV27 | few | CASSSGQGGSSYNSPLHF | TGTGCCAGCAGTTCGGGACAGGGGGGTAGCTCCTATAATTCACCCCTCCACTTT
TRBJ2-3 | TRBD2 | TRBV5-6 | few | CASSLLTSGSGDTQYF | TGTGCCAGCAGCTTGCTAACTAGCGGGAGCGGGGATACGCAGTATTTT
TRBJ2-3 | TRBD1 | TRBV5-4 | . | CASSPGTGGTTSTDTQYF | TGTGCCAGCAGCCCCGGGACAGGGGGAACAACTAGCACAGATACGCAGTATTTT
TRBJ1-6 | TRBD1 | TRBV7-8 | few | CASSSQGAYSPLHF | TGTGCCAGCAGCTCGCAGGGGGCGTATTCACCCCTCCACTTT
TRBJ2-5 | TRBD2 | TRBV5-1 | many | CASSLSLAGGPQETQYF | TGCGCCAGCAGCTTGTCTCTAGCGGGGGGACCGCAAGAGACCCAGTACTTC
TRBJ2-7 | . | TRBV7-2 | few | CASRSGAGSSYEQYF | TGTGCCAGCCGGTCGGGGGCAGGGAGCTCCTACGAGCAGTACTTC
TRBJ2-3 | TRBD2 | TRBV20-1 | . | CSARDPGLAGPSTDTQYF | TGCAGTGCTAGAGATCCGGGACTAGCGGGCCCTAGCACAGATACGCAGTATTTT
TRBJ1-1 | TRBD1 | TRBV20-1 | few | CSARVTSRTGPMMNTEAFF | TGCAGTGCTAGAGTCACATCAAGGACAGGGCCCATGATGAACACTGAAGCTTTCTTT
TRBJ2-1 | . | TRBV29-1 | few | CSVRSGYDEQFF | TGCAGCGTTCGTTCTGGGTACGATGAGCAGTTCTTC
TRBJ2-2 | . | TRBV30 | . | CAWSMYYTGELFF | TGTGCCTGGAGTATGTACTACACCGGGGAGCTGTTTTTT
TRBJ2-1 | TRBD2 | TRBV20-1 | . | CSLGTSGKSSYNEQFF | TGCAGTCTCGGGACTAGCGGAAAAAGCTCCTACAATGAGCAGTTCTTC
TRBJ1-2 | . | TRBV9 | . | CASSPQTGGGGYTF | TGTGCCAGCAGCCCCCAGACCGGGGGCGGGGGCTACACCTTC
TRBJ2-7 | . | TRBV7-9 | few | CASSSTREQYF | TGTGCCAGCAGCTCAACAAGGGAGCAGTACTTC
TRBJ2-1 | . | TRBV24-1 | . | CATSDLNDEQFF | TGTGCCACCAGTGATTTGAACGACGAGCAGTTCTTC
TRBJ2-1 | . | TRBV7-2 | few | CASSLHGSYSPYNEQFF | TGTGCCAGCAGCTTACATGGTAGCTATAGCCCCTACAATGAGCAGTTCTTC
TRBJ2-7 | TRBD1 | TRBV15 | . | CATSELTGSSYEQYF | TGTGCCACCAGCGAGCTGACAGGGAGCTCCTACGAGCAGTACTTC
TRBJ2-7 | . | TRBV24-1 | many | CATSDAATYEQYF | TGTGCCACCAGTGACGCTGCTACCTACGAGCAGTACTTC
TRBJ2-3 | . | TRBV24-1 | many | CATSDPSGEDTQYF | TGTGCCACCAGTGATCCGTCAGGGGAAGATACGCAGTATTTT
TRBJ2-5 | TRBD2 | TRBV6-2/TRBV6-3 | few | CASSYSGTSRETQYF | TGTGCCAGCAGTTACTCCGGGACTAGCCGAGAGACCCAGTACTTC
TRBJ2-1 | . | TRBV4-2 | . | CASSETALISYNEQFF | TGTGCCAGCAGCGAAACAGCTTTAATCTCCTACAATGAGCAGTTCTTC
TRBJ2-7 | . | TRBV6-2/TRBV6-3 | . | CASSYRAPLYEQYF | TGTGCCAGCAGTTACCGGGCTCCGCTCTACGAGCAGTACTTC
TRBJ2-1 | TRBD2 | TRBV9 | . | CASSHGRGLAGSYNEQFF | TGTGCCAGCAGCCACGGGAGGGGACTAGCGGGCTCCTACAATGAGCAGTTCTTC
TRBJ2-7 | . | TRBV7-8 | few | CASSLVGPIDYEQYF | TGTGCCAGCAGCTTAGTTGGCCCAATCGACTACGAGCAGTACTTC
TRBJ2-2 | TRBD2 | TRBV7-9 | many | CASSPTSGRRGTGELFF | TGTGCCAGCAGCCCAACTAGCGGGAGACGTGGCACCGGGGAGCTGTTTTTT